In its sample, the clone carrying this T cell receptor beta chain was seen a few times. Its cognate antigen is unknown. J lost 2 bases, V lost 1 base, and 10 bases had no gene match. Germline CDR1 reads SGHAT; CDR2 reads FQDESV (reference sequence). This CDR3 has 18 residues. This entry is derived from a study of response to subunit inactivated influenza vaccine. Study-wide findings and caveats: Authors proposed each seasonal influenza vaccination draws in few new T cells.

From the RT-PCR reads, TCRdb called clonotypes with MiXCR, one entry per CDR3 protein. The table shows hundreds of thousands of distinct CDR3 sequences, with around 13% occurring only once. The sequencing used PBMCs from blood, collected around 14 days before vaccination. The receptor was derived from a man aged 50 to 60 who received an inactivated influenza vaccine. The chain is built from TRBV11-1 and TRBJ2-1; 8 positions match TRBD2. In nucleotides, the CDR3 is TGTGCCAGCAGCTTAGGCGATAGCGGGAATCCCGCCTACAATGAGCAGTTCTTC. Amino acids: CASSLGDSGNPAYNEQFF.